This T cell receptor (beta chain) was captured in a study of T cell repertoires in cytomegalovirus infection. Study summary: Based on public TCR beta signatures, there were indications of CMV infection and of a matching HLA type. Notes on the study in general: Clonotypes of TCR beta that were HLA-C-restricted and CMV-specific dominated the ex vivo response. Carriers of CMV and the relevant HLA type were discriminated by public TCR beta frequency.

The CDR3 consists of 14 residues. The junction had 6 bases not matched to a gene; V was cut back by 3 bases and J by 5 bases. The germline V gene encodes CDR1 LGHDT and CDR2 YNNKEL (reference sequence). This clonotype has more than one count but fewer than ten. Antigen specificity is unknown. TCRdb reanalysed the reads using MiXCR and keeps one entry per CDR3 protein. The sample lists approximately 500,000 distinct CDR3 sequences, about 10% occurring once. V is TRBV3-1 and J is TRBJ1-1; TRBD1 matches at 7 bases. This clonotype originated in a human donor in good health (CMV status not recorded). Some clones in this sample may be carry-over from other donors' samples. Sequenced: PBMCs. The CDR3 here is CASSQQTGQTEAFF. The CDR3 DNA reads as TGTGCCAGCAGCCAGCAGACAGGGCAGACTGAAGCTTTCTTT.